The rows below give T cell receptor beta chains drawn from one sample of a study of blood T cell repertoires in COVID-19. Sequenced by immunoSEQ multiplex PCR; TCRdb stores in-frame clones only, minus some. Of about 200,000 clones in the sample, about 85% are singletons; the top ten hold less than 5.5%. Sequencing used peripheral blood. These receptors all come from a woman aged 80 or over with acute or convalescent COVID-19. CDR3s include the opening cysteine and the closing phenylalanine or tryptophan.

V: TRBV5-1
J: TRBJ2-4
CDR3: CASSTSGTLAKNIQYF

V: TRBV7-2
J: TRBJ2-2
CDR3: CASRSNAVWGELFF

V: TRBV5-1
J: TRBJ1-2
CDR3: CASSLGGTYYGYTF

V: TRBV2
J: TRBJ1-1
CDR3: CASSVRLGTEAFF

V: TRBV5-6
J: TRBJ2-7
CDR3: CASRRVGVDEQYF

V: TRBV9
J: TRBJ2-2
CDR3: CASSVGANSGELFF

V: TRBV15
J: TRBJ1-6
CDR3: CATLRGVGRNSPLHF

V: TRBV7-9
J: TRBJ2-7
CDR3: CASSLVGQGGVEQYF

V: TRBV5-1
J: TRBJ2-1
CDR3: CASSLDPRGGNEQFF

V: TRBV10-3
J: TRBJ2-1
CDR3: CAIRGTGRGNEQFF

V: TRBV5-1
J: TRBJ2-1
CDR3: CASSFGLAASSYNEQFF

V: TRBV15
J: TRBJ2-7
CDR3: CATSGRGRGSFDEQYF

V: TRBV27
J: TRBJ2-2
CDR3: CASRPPDRAATGELFF

V: TRBV27
J: TRBJ2-5
CDR3: CASSLAGWGGGQETQYF

V: TRBV5-8
J: TRBJ2-1
CDR3: CASSYRDRGRAYNEQFF

V: TRBV5-4
J: TRBJ2-2
CDR3: CASSYEGTENTGELFF

V: TRBV6-5
J: TRBJ1-2
CDR3: CASSSTGSGGYTF

V: TRBV11-3
J: TRBJ2-7
CDR3: CASSPRTECYEQYF

V: TRBV12-3/TRBV12-4
J: TRBJ2-7
CDR3: CASGRRGYEQYF

V: TRBV9
J: TRBJ2-7
CDR3: CASSVGGRATYEQYF

V: TRBV19
J: TRBJ1-2
CDR3: CASSVLANYGYTF

V: TRBV5-1
J: TRBJ1-1
CDR3: CASSLDSVRSEAFF

V: TRBV6-6
J: TRBJ1-5
CDR3: CASSPGRQPQHF

V: TRBV20-1
J: TRBJ2-7
CDR3: CSATRDEQYF

V: TRBV9
J: TRBJ2-3
CDR3: CASSEGGAKDTQYF

V: TRBV6-5
J: TRBJ1-5
CDR3: CAVGQRYQPQHF

V: TRBV6-2/TRBV6-3
J: TRBJ2-2
CDR3: CASSYWGTSGAGELFF

V: TRBV24-1
J: TRBJ1-2
CDR3: CATSDGKGACTF

V: TRBV18
J: TRBJ2-5
CDR3: CASSPTPMGQGVAQYF

V: TRBV14
J: TRBJ2-1
CDR3: CASSQGTSGRHGSYNEQFF

V: TRBV29-1
J: TRBJ1-4
CDR3: CSVDFGRGNEKLFF

V: TRBV9
J: TRBJ2-1
CDR3: CASSDTHLYNEQFF

V: TRBV18
J: TRBJ2-3
CDR3: CASSPPRPGSSTDTQYF

V: TRBV10-2
J: TRBJ2-3
CDR3: CASGEHSDTQYF

V: TRBV9
J: TRBJ2-1
CDR3: CASSAGLPLVEQFF

V: TRBV3-1/TRBV3-2
J: TRBJ2-1
CDR3: CASSHRLSSYNEQFF

V: TRBV11-2
J: TRBJ1-2
CDR3: CASSLEATEGYTF

V: TRBV6-6
J: TRBJ1-1
CDR3: CASSYLANTEAFF

V: TRBV12-5
J: TRBJ1-4
CDR3: CASALGGYNEKLFF

V: TRBV7-2
J: TRBJ1-1
CDR3: CASSYDRANTEAFF

V: TRBV5-1
J: TRBJ2-7
CDR3: CASRPTSGRALEQYF

V: TRBV29-1
J: TRBJ2-3
CDR3: CSGGQVRDTQYF

V: TRBV3-1/TRBV3-2
J: TRBJ2-2
CDR3: CASSQVPGTGFEELFF

V: TRBV28
J: TRBJ1-1
CDR3: CASDGALAGAFF

V: TRBV24-1
J: TRBJ2-3
CDR3: CATRDTYTDTQYF

V: TRBV29-1
J: TRBJ2-1
CDR3: CSVERQEGNEQFF

V: TRBV5-8
J: TRBJ2-1
CDR3: CASSRTGIWYEQFF

V: TRBV7-2
J: TRBJ1-6
CDR3: CASSPEGGNSPLHF